Listed below are T cell receptor beta chains from one sample, sequenced in a study of T cell responses to AZD1222 COVID-19 vaccine. Clones were sequenced by immunoSEQ multiplex PCR, and TCRdb holds only the in-frame ones, with some missing. In the table there are about 96,000 clones, about 89% of which are singletons. Sequenced material: peripheral blood, taken on day 0 of AZD1222 vaccination. These receptor sequences come from an adult in good health. Each CDR3 is given with its conserved first and last residue. Fields, in order: clone size, D gene, J gene, V gene, CDR3 DNA, CDR3 protein. The D gene is left open where the match is weak. Clone sizes are given selectively: once, few, many, or a class where the clone is expanded.

>-|-|TRBJ1-2|TRBV20-1
TGCAGTGCCCCCGTACTTGGAGGCTACACCTTC
CSAPVLGGYTF
>once|TRBD1|TRBJ1-4|TRBV7-6
TGTGCCAGCAGCTTATACCACCGACAGGGTCAAAATGAAAAACTGTTTTTT
CASSLYHRQGQNEKLFF
>once|TRBD1|TRBJ1-1|TRBV10-3
TGTGCCATCAAAATCACAGGGGGCTACGCCGAAGCTTTCTTT
CAIKITGGYAEAFF
>-|TRBD2|TRBJ2-1|TRBV5-4
TGTGCCAGCAGCTTGTCCCGTATTAGCGGGGACTACAATGAGCAGTTCTTC
CASSLSRISGDYNEQFF
>-|TRBD1|TRBJ2-5|TRBV24-1
TGTGCCACCAGTGAAGGACAGGGGGCAACAGAGACCCAGTACTTC
CATSEGQGATETQYF
>-|TRBD1|TRBJ1-5|TRBV29-1
TGCAGCGCCAAAACAGGGGGCAATCAGCCCCAGCATTTT
CSAKTGGNQPQHF
>-|TRBD1|TRBJ1-2|TRBV6-1
TGTGCCAGCAGTGACGGACAGGGCCTCTATGGCTACACCTTC
CASSDGQGLYGYTF
>-|-|TRBJ2-7|TRBV4-3
TGCGCCAGCAGCCCCGGGGCTAGCAGCCTTTCAAAGCAGTACTTC
CASSPGASSLSKQYF
>-|-|TRBJ2-7|TRBV5-6
TGTGCCAGCAGCAGTGACAGCCCACTAGCCTACGAGCAGTACTTC
CASSSDSPLAYEQYF
>-|-|TRBJ1-1|TRBV3-1/TRBV3-2
TGTGCCAGCAGCCAAGAGGGGGCGAGGACTGAAGCTTTCTTT
CASSQEGARTEAFF
>-|-|TRBJ1-6|TRBV4-2
TGTGCCAGCAGCCAAGATCAGACGGGACGGGGTTCACCCCTCCACTTT
CASSQDQTGRGSPLHF
>-|-|TRBJ1-3|TRBV7-2
TGTGCCAGCAGCCTCGGGGGGTCTGGAAACACCATATATTTT
CASSLGGSGNTIYF
>-|-|TRBJ1-5|TRBV6-4
TGTGCCAGCGTCGGGAAGAATAGCAATCAGCCCCAGCATTTT
CASVGKNSNQPQHF
>-|-|TRBJ2-1|TRBV12-3/TRBV12-4
TGTGCCAGCAGTTTCTCCAATGAGCAGTTCTTC
CASSFSNEQFF
>once|TRBD2|TRBJ2-5|TRBV11-1
TGTGCCAGCAGCAGACTAGCGTGGGAGACCCAGTACTTC
CASSRLAWETQYF
>-|TRBD1|TRBJ1-1|TRBV2
TGTGCCAGCAGTGAGGGTCCTACAGGGGCTACTGAAGCTTTCTTT
CASSEGPTGATEAFF
>-|-|TRBJ2-2|TRBV19
TGTGCCAGTAGTATATTTCCGACTGGGACCGGGGAGCTGTTTTTT
CASSIFPTGTGELFF
>-|TRBD1|TRBJ2-1|TRBV12-3/TRBV12-4
TGTGCCAGCAGTTCGGGACAGGGCAATGAGCAGTTCTTC
CASSSGQGNEQFF
>-|-|TRBJ1-3|TRBV6-5
TGTGCCAGCAGTTACTCGGACACGCCTGGAAACACCATATATTTT
CASSYSDTPGNTIYF
>-|-|TRBJ1-4|TRBV30
TGTGCCTGGAGCACGGGACCTAATGAAAAACTGTTTTTT
CAWSTGPNEKLFF
>-|-|TRBJ1-2|TRBV29-1
TGCAGCGTTATCACAAACTATGGCTACACCTTC
CSVITNYGYTF
>-|-|TRBJ1-4|TRBV2
TGTGCCAGCAGTGAACAGGGGAAGGGGGAAAAACTGTTTTTT
CASSEQGKGEKLFF
>-|TRBD1|TRBJ1-4|TRBV4-2
TGTGCCAGCAGCCAGACGACAGGGTATACGAGTGAAAAACTGTTTTTT
CASSQTTGYTSEKLFF
>-|-|TRBJ1-4|TRBV10-3
TGTGCCATCAGTGACGTTGGGGTAACTAATGAAAAACTGTTTTTT
CAISDVGVTNEKLFF
>-|TRBD1|TRBJ1-1|TRBV4-2
TGTGCCAGCAGCCAGGACAGGGCCAGCACTGAAGCTTTCTTT
CASSQDRASTEAFF
>-|TRBD2|TRBJ2-3|TRBV7-2
TGTGCCAGCAGCTTCCAGCGGGGGGCAGGGTCAGATACGCAGTATTTT
CASSFQRGAGSDTQYF
>-|TRBD1|TRBJ2-7|TRBV7-3
TGTGCCAGCAGCTTAGACAGGGGGCCCAACTACGAGCAGTACTTC
CASSLDRGPNYEQYF
>-|-|TRBJ1-1|TRBV2
TGTGCCAACGAAGGGGGAAACACTGAAGCTTTCTTT
CANEGGNTEAFF
>-|-|TRBJ1-1|TRBV30
TGTGCCTGGCAAGGGGGGGTGAACACTGAAGCTTTCTTT
CAWQGGVNTEAFF
>-|-|TRBJ1-2|TRBV25-1
TGTGCCAGCAGACCTCTAAAGACCGGACCAGGGGTGGCTGGCTACACCTTC
CASRPLKTGPGVAGYTF
>-|-|TRBJ2-7|TRBV28
TGTGCCAGCAGTTCGAGAGGTTGGTTTGGCCACGAGCAGTACTTC
CASSSRGWFGHEQYF
>once|-|TRBJ1-1|TRBV28
TGTGCCAGCTGCCCTTGGGGCACCCAAAGGGGGACTGAAGCTTTCTTT
CASCPWGTQRGTEAFF
>-|TRBD2|TRBJ2-5|TRBV7-8
TGTGCCAGCAGCTCCCCCGCGACTAGCGGGGAAAAGACCCAGTACTTC
CASSSPATSGEKTQYF
>-|-|TRBJ1-3|TRBV28
TGTGCCAGCAGTTCCCTATCGCCCAGGGGAGCCGGAAACACCATATATTTT
CASSSLSPRGAGNTIYF
>once|-|TRBJ1-2|TRBV30
TGTGCCTGGAGTCCCGATGCCACTAACTATGGCTACACCTTC
CAWSPDATNYGYTF
>-|-|TRBJ1-1|TRBV12-3/TRBV12-4
TGTGCCAGCAGCCCAGGGGACAACCGTGAAGCTTTCTTT
CASSPGDNREAFF
>-|-|TRBJ1-1|TRBV29-1
TGCAGCGTTGTAAGGGCGAATTGGGAGAACACTGAAGCTTTCTTT
CSVVRANWENTEAFF
>once|-|TRBJ1-6|TRBV19
TGTGCCAGTAGTGAGGGTGCGTACAATTCACCCCTCCACTTT
CASSEGAYNSPLHF
>-|-|TRBJ2-5|TRBV15
TGTGCCACCAGCAGAGATCCGACAGAGCAAGAGACCCAGTACTTC
CATSRDPTEQETQYF
>-|-|TRBJ2-2|TRBV6-2/TRBV6-3
TGTGCCAGCAGTCCCGACAGGATTAACACCGGGGAGCTGTTTTTT
CASSPDRINTGELFF